The text below deals with one T cell receptor (beta chain). This entry is derived from a study of blood T cell repertoires in COVID-19. The ends lost 2 bases at V and 2 bases at J; junction bases unmatched: 5. Per the germline V gene, CDR1 is KGHSH and CDR2 is LQKENI. The CDR3 sequence is 16 residues long. Measured with immunoSEQ multiplex PCR; TCRdb has only the in-frame clones, and not every one. The table has around 300,000 clones, about 91% seen once. Input material: peripheral blood. The receptor's source is a woman in her thirties with COVID-19, enrolled during active disease. The J gene is TRBJ2-3, the V gene TRBV18; 9 nucleotides agree with TRBD2. The CDR3 protein is CASSPMIAGATDTQYF. As DNA, the CDR3 is TGTGCCAGCTCACCAATGATAGCGGGGGCCACAGATACGCAGTATTTT.